These T cell receptor beta chains were read from a single sample in a study of PD-1 blockade in classical Hodgkin lymphoma. TCRdb keeps only in-frame clones here, not all; method: immunoSEQ multiplex PCR. This sample carries about 97,000 clones, roughly 83% of them seen once, and the ten largest clones take less than 15%. This material consisted of peripheral blood mononuclear cells (PBMCs), taken at baseline. These TCRs come from a human donor with classical Hodgkin lymphoma. CDR3s include the opening cysteine and the closing phenylalanine or tryptophan.

j_call | v_call | cdr3_aa
TRBJ1-2 | TRBV6-1 | CASSETRQAAGYTF
TRBJ2-7 | TRBV5-6 | CASSLAGTGEKYEQYF
TRBJ2-2 | TRBV28 | CASSRRVTGELFF
TRBJ2-7 | TRBV10-3 | CAISARGLAGESYEQYF
TRBJ1-4 | TRBV9 | CASSVGTGDEKLFF
TRBJ2-3 | TRBV6-5 | CASSSTATLSTDTQYF
TRBJ2-2 | TRBV6-5 | CASSWDSGRASGELFF
TRBJ1-2 | TRBV7-2 | CASSAANYGYTF
TRBJ2-5 | TRBV7-6 | CASSLAPVGETQYF
TRBJ2-2 | TRBV19 | CASSIAGVGELFF
TRBJ2-3 | TRBV6-5 | CASSNLDTQYF
TRBJ2-7 | TRBV7-2 | CASSLALAGGLLYEQYF
TRBJ2-1 | TRBV7-2 | CASSAHNEQFF
TRBJ2-1 | TRBV7-2 | CASSLVLGFGGNEQFF
TRBJ1-1 | TRBV14 | CASNLRGTAEAFF
TRBJ2-4 | TRBV10-1 | CASSESTLTARAKNIQYF
TRBJ2-7 | TRBV10-3 | CAISESQGSYEQYF
TRBJ2-5 | TRBV6-1 | CASRWTSGGSETQYF
TRBJ2-5 | TRBV28 | CASSLRSATQYF
TRBJ2-1 | TRBV7-9 | CASSLVSFGGDEQFF
TRBJ1-2 | TRBV29-1 | CSVEEGLRGYTF
TRBJ2-6 | TRBV4-1 | CASSQVQQDSGANVLTF
TRBJ2-2 | TRBV5-4 | CASSGSSGTNTGELFF
TRBJ1-4 | TRBV18 | CASSLIPGQTNEKLFF
TRBJ1-1 | TRBV19 | CASSIQGVGTEAFF
TRBJ2-7 | TRBV2 | CASSEVLAGEQYF
TRBJ2-3 | TRBV9 | CASSVSDRVAQYF
TRBJ1-1 | TRBV28 | CASRTGGNTEAFF
TRBJ1-2 | TRBV7-2 | CASSIPGGRGYGYTF
TRBJ2-5 | TRBV30 | CAWSQDLYQETQYF
TRBJ1-2 | TRBV20-1 | CSASLDSGYTF
TRBJ2-7 | TRBV5-1 | CASSPIGSGYEQYF
TRBJ2-3 | TRBV5-1 | CASSYRTSGGMKATQYF
TRBJ2-7 | TRBV19 | CASSIEASRSLYEQYF
TRBJ1-4 | TRBV29-1 | CSVVHPQDNEKLFF
TRBJ2-5 | TRBV28 | CASWGSQETQYF
TRBJ1-2 | TRBV7-2 | CASSPGQGYGYTF
TRBJ2-1 | TRBV7-2 | CASSQTQGYNEQFF
TRBJ2-7 | TRBV5-1 | CASSLGEGFEQYF
TRBJ1-2 | TRBV7-9 | CASSFGGAKNYGYTF
TRBJ2-7 | TRBV4-2 | CASSSGGPSYEQYF
TRBJ2-1 | TRBV7-9 | CASSLFDELGEQFF
TRBJ2-3 | TRBV5-1 | CASSLVTGASTDTQYF
TRBJ2-1 | TRBV7-2 | CASSTRLAGGRDEQFF
TRBJ2-1 | TRBV7-9 | CASSLGLAVYNEQFF
TRBJ2-1 | TRBV9 | CASSPGRFTYNEQFF
TRBJ2-7 | TRBV28 | CASRTPRQDPLYEQYF
TRBJ1-5 | TRBV5-6 | CASSGGKPQHF
TRBJ2-3 | TRBV5-1 | CASSPGADSFGDTDTQYF
TRBJ2-5 | TRBV30 | CAWSVGRRDETQYF
TRBJ1-1 | TRBV9 | CASSVDQKGTEAFF
TRBJ2-1 | TRBV2 | CASSSGSYNEQFF
TRBJ2-1 | TRBV30 | CAWSVIGGGSSYNEQFF
TRBJ2-7 | TRBV14 | CASSPLGAGGPYEQYF
TRBJ2-7 | TRBV6-1 | CASSGPSTYEQYF